This T cell receptor beta chain was documented in a study of blood T cell repertoires in COVID-19. Study-level background: Cohort 3 recovered donors had two negative PCRs, clearance, or symptom resolution. T cells, B-cell-depleted T cells, or PBMCs provided the cDNA or gDNA that served as material.

Germline V gives CDR1 SNHLY, CDR2 FYNNEI. Trimming at V came to 2 bases and at J to 5 bases, leaving 11 bases not matched to a gene. The CDR3 is 16 amino acids. Clinical histories supplied by participants themselves formed the basis of cohort assignment. Clones were read by immunoSEQ multiplex PCR, and TCRdb kept only the in-frame ones, dropping some. Of 210,000 or so clones in the sample, approximately 87% are singletons; the top ten hold approximately 2.8%. This TCR was sampled from a woman between 45 and 65 years old in a cohort exposed to, infected with or recovered from COVID-19 (not recorded which). V and J are TRBV2 and TRBJ2-5, with 7 bases aligning to TRBD1. Material for sequencing was PBMCs or T cells enriched from blood (not recorded which). The CDR3 sequence is CASSESSGRGRETQYF. As DNA, the CDR3 is TGTGCCAGCAGTGAATCATCAGGAAGGGGGCGGGAGACCCAGTACTTC.